This entry features one T cell receptor beta chain sequence. Its antigen remains unidentified. Within one base of it there is no much larger clone, and no base qualities were kept. This sample is part of a study of cytomegalovirus exposure and HLA in healthy donors (dated by TCRdb to about 2017). Background on the whole study: In an earlier analysis of some 610 of the donors, 276 Gb of sequence data and some 100 million unique TCR beta sequences from roughly 200 million T cells were reported. Class I and class II HLA loci were covered by the typing at four-digit resolution. The genetic ancestry cluster associated with self-reported Caucasian donors included 81% of the roughly 360 genotyped donors. Rather than using new phenotypic data, the later analysis identified candidate immune exposures from TCR beta sequences and from how often those sequences occurred across donors. Typing coverage differed by locus: A, B, C, DRB1 and DQB1 were typed in roughly 620-630 donors, DQA1 in roughly 510, DPA1 in roughly 590, and DPB1 in 472. Among under 450 genotyped donors of the cohort, an average of around 240,000 unique TCR beta nucleotide sequences were sequenced per donor, roughly 18% of them non-productive. All discovery cohort repertoires had been generated on a single sequencing platform. The study aimed to test whether cataloging public T cell receptors could reveal signatures of past pathogen exposure. An earlier analysis of 587 of the donors applied high-throughput TCR beta sequencing to assess whether each TCR beta V gene segment acted as functional or pseudogenic. Roughly 5 DR-DQ haplotypes were handled as single units for association and clustering, since linkage in the cohort was strong. An early release covering about 600 HLA-typed donors comprised roughly 300 gigabases of sequencing data and around 85 million unique TCR sequences. The study used immunosequencing to profile the T cell repertoires of several hundred subjects and linked those repertoires to cytomegalovirus serostatus. Alongside the repertoire data, information on donor age, sex, ethnicity and CMV serostatus was compiled. To predict cytomegalovirus infection status, the study brought together high-throughput TCR immunosequencing, statistical association of individual TCRs with disease status, and machine learning. In addition to the first cohort of several hundred subjects, a separate validation cohort of about 120 different subjects was used. In a later genetic analysis, genome-wide SNP genotypes for about 65% of the 666 donors were used, and that subset was treated as a discovery cohort. To study patterns of TCR occurrence, a later analysis re-analyzed previously published TCR beta repertoires from around 660 donors and added high-resolution HLA genotyping.

The cohort comprised approximately 700 healthy bone marrow donors. Cohort members were all nominally healthy when sampled, although unrecorded immune exposures were likely present. The donor was CMV seropositive and belonged to the group of 250 to 300 seropositive cohort members. Every donor gave a peripheral blood sample, and the peripheral blood mononuclear cells from that sample were used for TCR beta sequencing. Genomic DNA extraction from the blood cell samples was performed with the Qiagen DNeasy Blood Extraction Kit. Study-wide conclusions, independent of this receptor: Specific HLA alleles were associated with 15,000 to 20,000 TCR beta sequences at a false discovery rate of 0.05 in a later analysis. The cohort was sequenced for TCR beta chains only, and without alpha or paired-chain data the features that could be detected were limited. In a later analysis, HLA-associated TCR beta chains were found to be more clonally expanded and to have lower generation probabilities than equally common non-associated chains. The authors suggested that the approach could potentially be extended to other disease states and immunological phenotypes. A later analysis found that most CMV-associated TCR beta chains appeared HLA-restricted, with HLA associations seemingly driven largely by CMV exposure. Because HLA typing was missing for some donors at each locus, association tests included only the typed subset. In vitro tests confirmed that a few of the cytomegalovirus-associated TCR beta chains recognize cytomegalovirus antigens. A cluster of highly shared sequence variants was judged likely to be a technical artifact of the sequencing pipeline. CMV serostatus was the only immune exposure information available for the cohort. V-gene and J-gene trimming of TCR beta chains was associated with a missense DCLRE1C variant in a later genetic analysis, and the association was replicated in an independent cohort. A later analysis reported that several top co-occurrence clusters appeared linked to parvovirus B19, influenza, CMV and Epstein-Barr virus. Correlated functional status among segregating V segments might reflect linkage disequilibrium, but an unknown experimental factor could not be ruled out. An earlier analysis of several hundred of the donors showed that most TCR beta V segments appeared in productive rearrangements either about 87% or about 30% of the time, which broadly matched IMGT annotations. When HLA alleles, especially DR and DQ, strongly co-occurred, TCR associations were difficult to assign to individual alleles. A further reported finding was that TCR beta sequences accurately predicted the HLA-A and HLA-B alleles for most subjects in the first cohort. In a later analysis, the rate of TCR association differed among HLA loci, with DRB1 alleles having the most associated TCRs and HLA-C alleles having the fewest. The presence/absence analyses assumed that sequencing depth was roughly uniform across donors, and that assumption may not be true. Because counts were too low, some 16 rarely observed V segments, including chromosome 9 orphons, were excluded from the earlier analysis of about 500 of the donors. Across donors, most TCR sequences were observed very rarely, whereas some public TCRs were present in many individuals. The classifier was reported to diagnose cytomegalovirus status with high specificity and sensitivity in both the original and validation cohorts. Compared with the approximately 670-donor mean, donors in an Asian-associated ancestry cluster had fewer N-insertions in productive TCRs, according to a later genetic analysis. A total of fewer than 200 TCR beta chains were listed by the study as associated with cytomegalovirus.

The method was the immunoSEQ multiplex PCR assay. For the multiplex PCR, a mixture combining 60 forward primers for TCR Vbeta segments and 13 reverse primers for TCR Jbeta segments was used. The CDR3 region of rearranged TCR beta genes was amplified from genomic DNA by a multiplex PCR assay. The Illumina HiSeq System was used to sequence the amplified TCR beta libraries as 87-base-pair reads. The paper's processing steps were these. In a later analysis, 70 million to 95 million unique TCR beta chains were counted across the 500 to 850 repertoires, and roughly 11 million of these chains were shared by at least two donors. Raw reads were error-corrected and collapsed into unique sequences by a nearest-neighbor algorithm in which closely related sequences were merged to remove PCR and sequencing errors. To assign V, D and J gene segments, CDR3 sequences were aligned to IMGT reference sequences. Each retained sequence needed at least a six-nucleotide match to both a V gene segment and a J gene segment. A rearrangement was called productive if the CDR3 had no stop codons and remained in frame with V and J, and every other rearrangement was called non-productive. CDR3 was defined by IMGT convention, running from the second conserved V-encoded cysteine to the conserved J-encoded phenylalanine. Sequences without an unambiguous match to a single V gene segment were excluded from the earlier analysis of about 630 of the donors. In an earlier analysis of 587 of the donors, a V segment was called functional when productive rearrangements were above 56.7%, and segregating when the standard deviation between donors exceeded 5%. A statistical classification framework was built to diagnose cytomegalovirus status from the catalog of TCR beta chain sequences. V and J gene assignment, in a later analysis, came from comparing TCR nucleotide sequences with IMGT/GENE-DB human TR gene sequences. In a later analysis, CDR3 sequences and most-parsimonious VDJ recombination scenarios were assigned using the TCRdist pipeline. In a later analysis, every TCR beta chain was defined by the combination of its CDR3 amino acid sequence and its V-gene family, and reads without a unique V-gene family were dropped. A later analysis removed 500 to 600 highly shared, low-generation-probability nucleotide sequences to deal with suspected cross-contamination and a sequencing artifact. A later analysis calculated a clonal expansion index for each public chain from normalized within-repertoire ranks of inferred template counts. Generation probabilities in a later analysis came from a VDJ recombination model fitted to out-of-frame rearrangements, and those results were checked against IGoR. In a later analysis, TCR-TCR, TCR-HLA and TCR-CMV co-occurrence was scored with hypergeometric tests, and a repertoire-size bias correction was applied to TCR pairs. To estimate false discovery rates, a later analysis permuted the HLA or CMV assignments 20 times. In a later analysis, co-occurring TCRs were grouped using DBSCAN, and TCRdist sequence similarity was added for clustering within HLA-allele-positive subsets. Repertoires with fewer than 30,000 or more than 120,000 public chains were left out of co-occurrence clustering, as were roughly five repertoires with anomalous nucleotide sharing. The table was pulled from immuneACCESS by TCRdb, which kept in-frame rearrangements only. Such tables lose some clones; where checked, under half of the loss comes from unresolved V genes, and the rest has no known cause. That table is the source of V, J and clone size, and D and trimming were worked out from the DNA. For this sample there are around 94,000 clones; roughly four fifths appear just once. The top ten hold roughly 4.5% of the sample.

The sample consisted of PBMCs. The sequence came from a woman in her 40s in good health and CMV-seropositive.

The nucleotide sequence reads as follows: TGTGCCACCAGCTTCAGGGTGGGGCAGCCCCAGCATTTT. It encodes CATSFRVGQPQHF. Recombination linked TRBV6-1 to TRBJ1-5; D gene: possibly TRBD1, on 5 matching bases. V is shortened by 10 bases, J by 7 bases, and the region joining them spans 17 bases. Based on the germline V gene, the CDR1 and CDR2 sequences are MNHNS and SASEGT. The CDR3 sequence holds 13 residues, the cysteine and phenylalanine included. CDR3 DNA only is kept here, 39 bases in frame from base 1.